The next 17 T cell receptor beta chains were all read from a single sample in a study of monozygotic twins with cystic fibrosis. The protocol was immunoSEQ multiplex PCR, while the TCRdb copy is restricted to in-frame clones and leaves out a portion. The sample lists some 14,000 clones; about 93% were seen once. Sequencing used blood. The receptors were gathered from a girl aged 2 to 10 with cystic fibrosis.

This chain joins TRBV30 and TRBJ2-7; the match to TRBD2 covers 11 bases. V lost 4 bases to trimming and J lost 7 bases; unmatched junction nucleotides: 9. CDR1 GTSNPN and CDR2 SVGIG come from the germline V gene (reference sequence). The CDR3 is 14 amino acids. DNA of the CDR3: TGTGCCTGGACGGTACTAGCGGGAGCTGGAGAGCAGTACTTC. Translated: CAWTVLAGAGEQYF.

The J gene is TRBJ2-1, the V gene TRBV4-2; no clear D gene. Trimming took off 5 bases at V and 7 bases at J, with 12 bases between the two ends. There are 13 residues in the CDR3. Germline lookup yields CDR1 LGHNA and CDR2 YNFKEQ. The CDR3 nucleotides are TGTGCCAGCAGCGTTGGGATTTCGAATGAGCAGTTCTTC. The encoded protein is CASSVGISNEQFF.

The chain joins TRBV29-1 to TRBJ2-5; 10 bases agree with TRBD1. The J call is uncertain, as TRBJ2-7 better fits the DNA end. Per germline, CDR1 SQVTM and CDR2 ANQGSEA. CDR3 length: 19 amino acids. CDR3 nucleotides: TGCAGCGTTCTTTCATGGCGGGACAGGGGCCCCGAGGTAGGTTACGAGCAGTACTTC. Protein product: CSVLSWRDRGPEVGYEQYF.

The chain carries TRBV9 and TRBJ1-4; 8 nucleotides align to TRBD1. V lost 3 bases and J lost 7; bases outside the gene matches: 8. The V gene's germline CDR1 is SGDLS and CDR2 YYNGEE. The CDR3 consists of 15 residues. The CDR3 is CASSAPQGAGEKLFF. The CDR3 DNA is TGTGCCAGCAGCGCCCCTCAGGGGGCGGGTGAAAAACTGTTTTTT.

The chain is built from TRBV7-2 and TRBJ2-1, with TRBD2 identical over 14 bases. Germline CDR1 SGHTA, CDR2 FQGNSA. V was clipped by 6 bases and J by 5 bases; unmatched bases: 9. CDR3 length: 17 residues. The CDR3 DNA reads TGTGCCAGCAGACCTACCGGGACTAGCGGGAGCCACAATGAGCAGTTCTTC. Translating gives CASRPTGTSGSHNEQFF.

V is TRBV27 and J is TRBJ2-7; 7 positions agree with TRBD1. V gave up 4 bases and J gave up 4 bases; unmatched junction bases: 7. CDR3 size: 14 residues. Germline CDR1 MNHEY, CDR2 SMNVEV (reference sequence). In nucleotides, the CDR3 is TGTGCCAGCAGTTCCACGGGACAGCAATACGAGCAGTACTTC. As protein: CASSSTGQQYEQYF.

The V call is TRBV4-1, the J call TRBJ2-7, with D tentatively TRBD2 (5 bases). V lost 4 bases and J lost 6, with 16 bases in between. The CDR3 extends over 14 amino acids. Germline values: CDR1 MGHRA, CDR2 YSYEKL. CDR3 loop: CASSPTRLLSEQYF. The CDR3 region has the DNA TGCGCCAGCAGCCCAACCCGACTACTATCCGAGCAGTACTTC.

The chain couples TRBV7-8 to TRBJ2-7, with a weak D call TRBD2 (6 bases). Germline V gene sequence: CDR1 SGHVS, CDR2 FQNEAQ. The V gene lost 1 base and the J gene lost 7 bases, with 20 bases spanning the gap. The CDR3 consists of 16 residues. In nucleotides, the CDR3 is TGTGCCAGCAGCTTAGTTAATGCCCCGGGAGTAGGGGAGCAGTACTTC. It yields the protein CASSLVNAPGVGEQYF.

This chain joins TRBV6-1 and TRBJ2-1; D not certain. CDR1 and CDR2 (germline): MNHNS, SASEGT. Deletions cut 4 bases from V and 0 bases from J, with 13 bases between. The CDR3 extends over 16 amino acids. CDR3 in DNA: TGTGCCAGCAGTGGGACGGACGGCATCTCCTACAATGAGCAGTTCTTC. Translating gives CASSGTDGISYNEQFF.

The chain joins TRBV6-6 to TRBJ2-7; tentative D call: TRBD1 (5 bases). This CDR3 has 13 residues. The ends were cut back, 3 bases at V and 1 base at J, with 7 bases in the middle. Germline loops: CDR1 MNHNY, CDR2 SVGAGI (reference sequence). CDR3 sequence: CASSYTGSYEQYF. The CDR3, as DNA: TGTGCCAGCAGTTATACAGGTTCCTACGAGCAGTACTTC.

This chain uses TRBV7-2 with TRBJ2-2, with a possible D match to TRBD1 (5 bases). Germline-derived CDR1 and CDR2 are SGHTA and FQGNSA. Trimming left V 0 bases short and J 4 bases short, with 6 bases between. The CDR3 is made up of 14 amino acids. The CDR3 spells CASSLAGATGELFF. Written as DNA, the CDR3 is TGTGCCAGCAGCTTAGCAGGGGCCACCGGGGAGCTGTTTTTT.

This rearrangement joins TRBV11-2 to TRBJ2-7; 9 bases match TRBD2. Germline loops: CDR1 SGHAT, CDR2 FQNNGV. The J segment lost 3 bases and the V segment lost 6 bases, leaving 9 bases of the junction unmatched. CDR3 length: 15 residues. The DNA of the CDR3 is TGTGCCAGCAGTTCTCAGGGACTAGCTATCTACGAGCAGTACTTC. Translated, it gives CASSSQGLAIYEQYF.

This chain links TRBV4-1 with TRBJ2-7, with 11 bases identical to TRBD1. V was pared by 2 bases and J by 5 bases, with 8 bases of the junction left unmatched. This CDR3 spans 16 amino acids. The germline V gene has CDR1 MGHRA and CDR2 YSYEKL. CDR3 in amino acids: CASSQSGDRGFDEQYF. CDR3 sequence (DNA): TGCGCCAGCAGCCAATCCGGGGACAGGGGGTTCGACGAGCAGTACTTC.

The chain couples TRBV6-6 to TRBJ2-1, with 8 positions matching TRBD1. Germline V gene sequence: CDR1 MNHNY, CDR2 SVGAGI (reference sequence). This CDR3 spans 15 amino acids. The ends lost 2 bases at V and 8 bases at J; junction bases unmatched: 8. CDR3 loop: CASSYQQGVGDEQFF. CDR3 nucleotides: TGTGCCAGCAGTTACCAACAGGGGGTAGGGGATGAGCAGTTCTTC.

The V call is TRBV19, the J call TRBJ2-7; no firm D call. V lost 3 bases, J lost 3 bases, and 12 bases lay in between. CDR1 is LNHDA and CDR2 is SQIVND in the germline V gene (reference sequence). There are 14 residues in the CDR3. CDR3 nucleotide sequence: TGTGCCAGTAGTATGAGTTTGGGCAGCTACGAGCAGTACTTC. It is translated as CASSMSLGSYEQYF.

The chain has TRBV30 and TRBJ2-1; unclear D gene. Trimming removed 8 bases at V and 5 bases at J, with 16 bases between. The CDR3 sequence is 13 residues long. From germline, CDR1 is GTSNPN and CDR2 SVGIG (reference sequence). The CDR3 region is CARARQANNEQFF. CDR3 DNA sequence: TGTGCCCGGGCTAGGCAGGCAAACAATGAGCAGTTCTTC.

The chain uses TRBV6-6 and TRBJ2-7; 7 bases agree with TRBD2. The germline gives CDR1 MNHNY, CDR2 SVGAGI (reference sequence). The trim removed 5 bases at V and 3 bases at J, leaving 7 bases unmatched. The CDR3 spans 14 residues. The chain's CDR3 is CASSLAEVNYEQYF. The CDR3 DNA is TGTGCCAGCAGTCTAGCGGAAGTGAACTACGAGCAGTACTTC.